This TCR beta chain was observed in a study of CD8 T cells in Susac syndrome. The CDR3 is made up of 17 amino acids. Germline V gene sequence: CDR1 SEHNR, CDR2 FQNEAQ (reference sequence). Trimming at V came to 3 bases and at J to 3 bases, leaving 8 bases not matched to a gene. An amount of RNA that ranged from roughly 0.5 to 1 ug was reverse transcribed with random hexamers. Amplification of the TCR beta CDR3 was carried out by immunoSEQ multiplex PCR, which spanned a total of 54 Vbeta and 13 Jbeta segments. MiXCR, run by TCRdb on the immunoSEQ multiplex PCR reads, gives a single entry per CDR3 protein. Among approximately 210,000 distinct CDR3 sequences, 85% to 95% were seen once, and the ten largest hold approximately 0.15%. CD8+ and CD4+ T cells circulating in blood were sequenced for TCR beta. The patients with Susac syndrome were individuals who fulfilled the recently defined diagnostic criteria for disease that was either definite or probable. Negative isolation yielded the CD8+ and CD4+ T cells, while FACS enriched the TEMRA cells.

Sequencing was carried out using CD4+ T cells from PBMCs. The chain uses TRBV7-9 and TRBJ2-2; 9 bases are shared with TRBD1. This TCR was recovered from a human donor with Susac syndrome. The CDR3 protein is CASSFPQGAEYTGELFF. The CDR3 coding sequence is TGTGCCAGCAGCTTTCCACAGGGGGCAGAGTACACCGGGGAGCTGTTTTTT. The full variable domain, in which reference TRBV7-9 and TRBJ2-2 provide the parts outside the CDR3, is DTGVSQNPRHKITKRGQNVTFRCDPISEHNRLYWYRQTLGQGPEFLTYFQNEAQLEKSRLLSDRFSAERPKGSFSTLEIQRTEQGDSAMYLCASSFPQGAEYTGELFFGEGSRLTVL.